These T cell receptor beta chains were read from a single sample in a study of T cells in localized non-small cell lung cancer. TCRdb's copy holds only in-frame clones and misses some; the assay was immunoSEQ multiplex PCR. Among around 100,000 clones listed, about 87% were seen once. The source was peripheral blood, collected before any cancer treatment. The receptors were gathered from a man aged 40 to 70 with stage I squamous cell lung carcinoma. The conserved cysteine and the conserved F or W are not part of the CDR3 here. Rows may omit the clone size; those that give it use once, few, many or a size class.

clone_size: few; v_call: TRBV10-3; j_call: TRBJ1-2; cdr3_aa: AISEQGARGYGYT
clone_size: .; v_call: TRBV20-1; j_call: TRBJ1-2; cdr3_aa: SASEAMTYT
clone_size: .; v_call: TRBV28; j_call: .; cdr3_aa: ASSIGVGYEQY
clone_size: .; v_call: TRBV11-2; j_call: TRBJ1-1; cdr3_aa: ASSLNLYGGAF
clone_size: .; v_call: TRBV19; j_call: TRBJ1-5; cdr3_aa: ASSITGDGQPQH
clone_size: .; v_call: TRBV6-6; j_call: TRBJ2-7; cdr3_aa: ASSYYDEVGYEQY
clone_size: few; v_call: TRBV14; j_call: TRBJ2-7; cdr3_aa: ASSSSGGAEQY
clone_size: .; v_call: TRBV5-5; j_call: TRBJ1-2; cdr3_aa: ASSQTGQGDGYT
clone_size: .; v_call: TRBV28; j_call: TRBJ1-1; cdr3_aa: ASSRNTEAF
clone_size: .; v_call: TRBV10-2; j_call: TRBJ1-6; cdr3_aa: ASSDRTASNSPLH
clone_size: .; v_call: TRBV7-2; j_call: TRBJ1-2; cdr3_aa: ASSTQGWNVYGYT
clone_size: many; v_call: TRBV7-2; j_call: TRBJ2-1; cdr3_aa: ASSLDRAVINEQF
clone_size: few; v_call: TRBV5-1; j_call: TRBJ1-5; cdr3_aa: ASSLESGNNQPQH
clone_size: .; v_call: TRBV6-5; j_call: TRBJ2-7; cdr3_aa: ASSYRDRDSYEQY
clone_size: .; v_call: TRBV6-1; j_call: TRBJ1-1; cdr3_aa: ASSRIPEKNTEAF
clone_size: .; v_call: TRBV30; j_call: TRBJ1-1; cdr3_aa: AWSVKGPGTEAF
clone_size: .; v_call: TRBV4-2; j_call: TRBJ1-5; cdr3_aa: ASSQDPGYSNQPQH
clone_size: .; v_call: TRBV30; j_call: TRBJ1-1; cdr3_aa: ASKGRENTEAF
clone_size: .; v_call: TRBV27; j_call: TRBJ2-1; cdr3_aa: ASSLRGVSSYNEQF
clone_size: .; v_call: TRBV20-1; j_call: TRBJ2-3; cdr3_aa: SAFRFDTQY
clone_size: .; v_call: TRBV5-4; j_call: TRBJ1-1; cdr3_aa: ASSLGLSANTEAF
clone_size: .; v_call: TRBV25-1; j_call: TRBJ1-5; cdr3_aa: ASRRGSNQPQH
clone_size: .; v_call: TRBV9; j_call: TRBJ1-2; cdr3_aa: ASSFGQAYGYT
clone_size: .; v_call: TRBV6-1; j_call: TRBJ2-1; cdr3_aa: ASSSLEQF
clone_size: .; v_call: TRBV27; j_call: TRBJ1-6; cdr3_aa: ASSLYGDRGSSYNSPLH
clone_size: few; v_call: TRBV5-4; j_call: TRBJ1-4; cdr3_aa: ASSSTLWDEKLF
clone_size: .; v_call: TRBV5-1; j_call: TRBJ1-2; cdr3_aa: ASSQEGQGAYGYT
clone_size: .; v_call: TRBV5-1; j_call: TRBJ1-1; cdr3_aa: ASREGGLNTEAF
clone_size: once; v_call: TRBV2; j_call: TRBJ2-7; cdr3_aa: ASSGDSYEQY
clone_size: .; v_call: TRBV6-1; j_call: TRBJ2-4; cdr3_aa: ASSATDRLAGGRGRY
clone_size: few; v_call: TRBV30; j_call: TRBJ2-7; cdr3_aa: AWSVPGQGYEQY
clone_size: once; v_call: TRBV6-1; j_call: TRBJ1-3; cdr3_aa: ASSEGPPGGTGNTIY
clone_size: .; v_call: TRBV6-5; j_call: TRBJ2-3; cdr3_aa: ASWRGSTDTQY
clone_size: .; v_call: TRBV6-1; j_call: TRBJ1-2; cdr3_aa: ASSEAVGPYGYT
clone_size: .; v_call: TRBV2; j_call: TRBJ2-1; cdr3_aa: ASSGRWTVSSYNEQF
clone_size: .; v_call: TRBV5-6; j_call: TRBJ1-1; cdr3_aa: ASSFQSRTTEAF
clone_size: .; v_call: TRBV27; j_call: TRBJ2-5; cdr3_aa: ASSSYTSGTETQY
clone_size: .; v_call: TRBV18; j_call: TRBJ2-7; cdr3_aa: ASSPGISSYEQY
clone_size: .; v_call: TRBV5-6; j_call: TRBJ1-4; cdr3_aa: ASSLVADRIDNEKLF
clone_size: .; v_call: TRBV4-3; j_call: TRBJ2-1; cdr3_aa: ASSQDVRGNNEQF
clone_size: .; v_call: TRBV7-3; j_call: TRBJ2-2; cdr3_aa: ASSFSQGTGELF
clone_size: .; v_call: TRBV6-1; j_call: TRBJ1-1; cdr3_aa: ASSGLTTNTEAF
clone_size: .; v_call: TRBV4-2; j_call: TRBJ1-1; cdr3_aa: ASSRSGTGQGAF
clone_size: .; v_call: TRBV4-1; j_call: TRBJ2-2; cdr3_aa: ASSQAQNTGELF
clone_size: .; v_call: TRBV18; j_call: TRBJ2-1; cdr3_aa: ASSTPSPGGNEQF
clone_size: .; v_call: TRBV29-1; j_call: TRBJ1-1; cdr3_aa: SVEGDRNTEAF
clone_size: .; v_call: TRBV6-5; j_call: TRBJ1-2; cdr3_aa: ASSYRGHGYT
clone_size: .; v_call: TRBV18; j_call: TRBJ1-5; cdr3_aa: ASSPTVNQPQH
clone_size: .; v_call: TRBV2; j_call: TRBJ1-1; cdr3_aa: ASRDRTGDTEAF
clone_size: .; v_call: TRBV18; j_call: TRBJ1-2; cdr3_aa: ASSPGILGYGYT
clone_size: .; v_call: TRBV5-1; j_call: TRBJ1-4; cdr3_aa: ASSSRQGTTNEKLF
clone_size: .; v_call: TRBV6-1; j_call: TRBJ1-5; cdr3_aa: ASSQGFSNQPQH
clone_size: .; v_call: TRBV2; j_call: TRBJ2-1; cdr3_aa: ASSVSEAGLAGTQEQF
clone_size: .; v_call: TRBV5-5; j_call: TRBJ2-5; cdr3_aa: ASSFIGGSQETQY
clone_size: .; v_call: TRBV5-8; j_call: TRBJ1-6; cdr3_aa: ASSLDRNSPLH
clone_size: .; v_call: TRBV4-1; j_call: TRBJ2-1; cdr3_aa: ASSQDRDEQF
clone_size: .; v_call: TRBV7-9; j_call: TRBJ1-2; cdr3_aa: ASSQGGKGYT
clone_size: .; v_call: TRBV5-1; j_call: TRBJ1-2; cdr3_aa: ASSPPEQKNYGYT
clone_size: .; v_call: TRBV15; j_call: TRBJ1-3; cdr3_aa: ATSRDASAASGNTIY